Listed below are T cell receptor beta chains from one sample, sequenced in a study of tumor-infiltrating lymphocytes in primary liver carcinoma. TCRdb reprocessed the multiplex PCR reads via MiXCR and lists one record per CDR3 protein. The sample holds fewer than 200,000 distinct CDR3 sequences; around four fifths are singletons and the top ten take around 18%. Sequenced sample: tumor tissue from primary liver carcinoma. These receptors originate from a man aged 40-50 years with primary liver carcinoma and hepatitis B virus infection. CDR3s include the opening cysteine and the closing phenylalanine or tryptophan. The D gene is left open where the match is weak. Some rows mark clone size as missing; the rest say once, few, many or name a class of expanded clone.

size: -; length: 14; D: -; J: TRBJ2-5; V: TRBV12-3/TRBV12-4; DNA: TGTGCCAGTAGCTCTGGCAGGGCCCAAGAGACCCAGTACTTC; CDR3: CASSSGRAQETQYF
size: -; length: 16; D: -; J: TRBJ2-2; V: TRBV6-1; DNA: TGTCCCAGCAGTGAAGTCCCCACTAGCTTATCCGAGGAGCTGTTTTTT; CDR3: CPSSEVPTSLSEELFF
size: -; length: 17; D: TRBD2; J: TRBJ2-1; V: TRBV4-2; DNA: TGTGCCAGCAGCCAAGAGGTAGCGGGAGCCTCCTACTATGAACAGTTCTTC; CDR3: CASSQEVAGASYYEQFF
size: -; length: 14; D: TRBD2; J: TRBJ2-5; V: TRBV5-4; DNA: TGTTCCAGCAGCGTAGCGGGAGCAGGGGAGACACAGTACTTC; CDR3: CSSSVAGAGETQYF
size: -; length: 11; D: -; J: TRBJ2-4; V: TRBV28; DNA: TGTGCAAGCAGTTCGGTACTTATTCGGTACTTC; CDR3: CASSSVLIRYF
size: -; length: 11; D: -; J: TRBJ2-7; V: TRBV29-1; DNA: TGCAGATGGCAGGTGAGCTACGAGCAGTACTTC; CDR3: CRWQVSYEQYF
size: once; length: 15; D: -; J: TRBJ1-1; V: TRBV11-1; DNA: TGTGCGAGCAGCCCGGGACACGGTCGGAACACTGAAGCTTTCTTT; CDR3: CASSPGHGRNTEAFF
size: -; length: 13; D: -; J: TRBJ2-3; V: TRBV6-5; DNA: TGTGCCGCCTTGATACAAAGCACAGATACGCAGTATTTT; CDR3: CAALIQSTDTQYF
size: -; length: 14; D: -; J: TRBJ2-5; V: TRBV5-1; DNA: TGCGCCAGCATCCTCACTGGCATCGGGGAGACCCAGTACTTC; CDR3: CASILTGIGETQYF
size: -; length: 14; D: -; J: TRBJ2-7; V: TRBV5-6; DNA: TGTGCCAGTAGCTTGGGAGCAGGTTCCCACGAGCAGTACTTC; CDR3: CASSLGAGSHEQYF
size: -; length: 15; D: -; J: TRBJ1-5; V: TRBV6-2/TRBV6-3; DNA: TGTGCCAGCAGTTACTCGATGATCCCCAATCAGCCCCAGCATTTT; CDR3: CASSYSMIPNQPQHF
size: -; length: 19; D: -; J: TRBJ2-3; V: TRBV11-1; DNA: TGTGCCAGCAGGTCTGGGGGAAGCTCTGTTGGAGCCCGCACAAATAGGCAGTATTTT; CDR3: CASRSGGSSVGARTNRQYF
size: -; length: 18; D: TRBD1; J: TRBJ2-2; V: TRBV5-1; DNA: TGCGCCAACAGCCAACTCCCCCAAGGGACAGGGGGCACCGAGGAGCTGTTTTTT; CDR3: CANSQLPQGTGGTEELFF
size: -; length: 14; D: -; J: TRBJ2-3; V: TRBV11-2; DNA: TGTGCCAGAAGCTTAAACCGACAAGGGGATAGGCGGTATTTT; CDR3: CARSLNRQGDRRYF
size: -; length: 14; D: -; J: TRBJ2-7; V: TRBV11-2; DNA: TGTGCAGGCATCTCTAACAGGAACTCCTACGAGCAGTACTTC; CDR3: CAGISNRNSYEQYF
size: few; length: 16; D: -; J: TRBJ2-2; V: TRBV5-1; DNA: TGCGCCAGCAGCTTGCTTCAGGCCCAGGGCACCGGGGAGCTGTTTTTT; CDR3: CASSLLQAQGTGELFF
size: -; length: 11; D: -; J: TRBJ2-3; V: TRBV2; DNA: TGTGCCAGCAGTTTCGAAGATACGCTGAACTTT; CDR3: CASSFEDTLNF
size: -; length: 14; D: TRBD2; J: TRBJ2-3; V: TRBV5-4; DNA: TGTCCCAGCATCTCGATTAGCGGGAGCGATACGCAGTATTTT; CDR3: CPSISISGSDTQYF
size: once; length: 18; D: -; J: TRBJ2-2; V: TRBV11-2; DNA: TGTGCCAGCAGCTTAGATGTCCCTAGAGGGGTCAACACCGGGGAGCTGTTTTTT; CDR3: CASSLDVPRGVNTGELFF
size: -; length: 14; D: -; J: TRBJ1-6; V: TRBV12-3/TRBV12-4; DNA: TGTGCCAGCAGCTCCGGGACAAGGGATTCATCCCTCCACTTT; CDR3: CASSSGTRDSSLHF
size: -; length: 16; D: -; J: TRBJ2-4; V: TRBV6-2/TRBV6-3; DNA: TGTGCCAGCAGCTACAGTGTGAGTAGCGGAGAAAACGTTCAGTACTTC; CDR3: CASSYSVSSGENVQYF
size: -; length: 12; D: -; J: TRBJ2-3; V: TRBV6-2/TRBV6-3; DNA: TGTGCCAGCAATTTTAGTACAGATACGCAGTATTTT; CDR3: CASNFSTDTQYF
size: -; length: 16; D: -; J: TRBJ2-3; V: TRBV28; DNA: TGTGCCAACAGTGGGCGGGACCTCACTAGCACAGATACGCAGTATTTT; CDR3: CANSGRDLTSTDTQYF
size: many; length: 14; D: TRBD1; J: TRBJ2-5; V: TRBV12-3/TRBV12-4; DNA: TGTGCCAGCAGCTCTGACAGGGCCCAAGAGACCCAGTACTTC; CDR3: CASSSDRAQETQYF
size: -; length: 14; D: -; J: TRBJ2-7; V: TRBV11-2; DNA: TGTGCCAGCACCTGTAATAGGAACTCCTACGAGCAGTACTTT; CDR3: CASTCNRNSYEQYF
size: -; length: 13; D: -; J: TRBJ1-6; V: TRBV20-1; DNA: TGCAGTGCCGGCGCGCGACATAATTCGCCCCTCCACTTT; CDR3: CSAGARHNSPLHF
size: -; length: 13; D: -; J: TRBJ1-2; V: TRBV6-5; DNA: TGTGCCAGCAGCCAGGACAGCGTGACCGGCTACACCTTC; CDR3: CASSQDSVTGYTF
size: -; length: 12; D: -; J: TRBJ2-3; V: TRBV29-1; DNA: TGCAGCGTTGTTCTTACCACGGATAGGCAGTATTTT; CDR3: CSVVLTTDRQYF
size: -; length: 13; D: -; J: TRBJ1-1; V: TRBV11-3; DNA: TGTGCCAGGAGCCTTGTAGGCTGCACTGAAGCTTTCTTT; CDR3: CARSLVGCTEAFF
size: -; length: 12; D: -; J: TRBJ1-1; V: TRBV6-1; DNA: TGTGCCAGCAATGGGTGGGACACTGAACCTTTCTTT; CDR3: CASNGWDTEPFF
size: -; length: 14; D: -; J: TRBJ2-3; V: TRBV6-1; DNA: TGTGCCAGCAGTGCCAACGGGAGAGGGGATACCCAGTATTTT; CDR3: CASSANGRGDTQYF
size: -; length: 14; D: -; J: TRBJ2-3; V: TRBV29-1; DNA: TGCAGCGTGAGGGGGACAAGGAGCTCAGATACGCAGTATTTT; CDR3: CSVRGTRSSDTQYF
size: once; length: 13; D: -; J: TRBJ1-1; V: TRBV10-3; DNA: TGTGCCATCAACCAGGGGTCGAATATTGAAGCTTTCTTT; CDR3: CAINQGSNIEAFF
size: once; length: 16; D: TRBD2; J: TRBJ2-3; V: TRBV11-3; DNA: TGTGCCAGTAACTTAAACAGCGGGAGTACAACAGATACGCAGTATTTT; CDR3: CASNLNSGSTTDTQYF
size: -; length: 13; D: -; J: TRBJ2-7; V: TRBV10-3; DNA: TGTATCATCACTGGGCCGGGGAAGCACGAACAGTACTTC; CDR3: CIITGPGKHEQYF
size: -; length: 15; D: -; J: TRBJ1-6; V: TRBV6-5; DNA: TGTGCCAGCAGATACACACAAGGGCTGGAATCACCCCTCCACTTT; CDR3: CASRYTQGLESPLHF
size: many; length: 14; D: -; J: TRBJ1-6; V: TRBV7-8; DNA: TGTGCCAGCAGCTTAGCCGCAGAAGGGTCACCCCTCCACTTT; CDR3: CASSLAAEGSPLHF
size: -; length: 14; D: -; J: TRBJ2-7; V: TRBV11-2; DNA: TGTGCTAGCAGCGCTAACAGGAACTCCTACAAGCAGTACTTC; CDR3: CASSANRNSYKQYF
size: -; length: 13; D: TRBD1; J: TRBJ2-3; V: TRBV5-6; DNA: TGTGCCATCAGCACCAAGGGGGCTTTATCGCAGTATTTT; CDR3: CAISTKGALSQYF
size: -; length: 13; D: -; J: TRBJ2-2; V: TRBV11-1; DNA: TGTGCCAGCAGCTTTTGGGATACCGGGGAGTCGTTTTTT; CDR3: CASSFWDTGESFF
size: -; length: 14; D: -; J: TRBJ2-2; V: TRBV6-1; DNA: TGTGCCTGCAGTGAAGGGGCGGGGCTAGGGGATCTGTTTTTT; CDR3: CACSEGAGLGDLFF
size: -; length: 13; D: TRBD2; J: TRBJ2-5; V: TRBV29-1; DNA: TGCAGCGTTGGAGGCGGGAGGCGAGCGACCCAGTACTTC; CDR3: CSVGGGRRATQYF
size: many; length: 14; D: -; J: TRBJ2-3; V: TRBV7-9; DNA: TGTGCCAGCAGCTTTGTGGGGAGGACCGATACGCAGTATTTT; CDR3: CASSFVGRTDTQYF
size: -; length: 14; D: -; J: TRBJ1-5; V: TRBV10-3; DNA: TGTGCCATCAGTTTAGAGCTTAGCAATCAGACCCAGCATTTT; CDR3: CAISLELSNQTQHF
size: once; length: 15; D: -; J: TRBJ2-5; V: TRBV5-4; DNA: TGTTCCAGCAGCTTGAACGGGGACGGCCAAGAGAACGAGTACTTC; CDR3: CSSSLNGDGQENEYF
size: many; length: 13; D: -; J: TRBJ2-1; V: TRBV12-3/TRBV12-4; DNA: TGTGCCAGCAGTTTCCGTCGGTCGGATGAGCAGTTCTTC; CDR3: CASSFRRSDEQFF
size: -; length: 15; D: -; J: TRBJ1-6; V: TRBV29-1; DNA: TGCAGCGTTTCGACCGAGACTGGGCCAAGTTCACCCCTCCACTTT; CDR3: CSVSTETGPSSPLHF
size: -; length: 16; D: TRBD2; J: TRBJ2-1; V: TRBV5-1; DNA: TGCGCCAGCAACGCCCGCCTGGCGGGAGGAATCAATGAGCAGTTCTTC; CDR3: CASNARLAGGINEQFF
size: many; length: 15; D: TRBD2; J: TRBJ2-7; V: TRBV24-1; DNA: TGTGCCACCAGTGATCGGACTAGCGGAGCCTACGAGCAGTACTTC; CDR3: CATSDRTSGAYEQYF
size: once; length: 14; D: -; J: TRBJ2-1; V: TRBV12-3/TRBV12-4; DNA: TGTGCCAGCAAGGAGGTGAGCTCATACAATGAGCAGTTCTTC; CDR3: CASKEVSSYNEQFF
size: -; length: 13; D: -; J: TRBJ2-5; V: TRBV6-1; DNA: TGTATCAGTAGTGACGGGGGGCGAGGGACCCAGTACTTC; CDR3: CISSDGGRGTQYF
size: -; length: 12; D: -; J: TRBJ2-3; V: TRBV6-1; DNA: TGTGCCAGCAGTGATTGGGCAGATATGCAGTTTTTT; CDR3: CASSDWADMQFF
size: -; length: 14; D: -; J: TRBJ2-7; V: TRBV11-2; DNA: TGTGCCTGCAACCTATGGGGCTATCGGGACGAGCAGTACTTC; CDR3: CACNLWGYRDEQYF